A single sample is the source of the 6 T cell receptor beta chains below, sequenced in a study of cytomegalovirus exposure and HLA in healthy donors. Amplification used 60 Vbeta primers and 13 Jbeta primers. Measured with immunoSEQ multiplex PCR; TCRdb has only the in-frame clones, and not every one. The data contain some 190,000 clones, 65% to 80% of them singletons. Material: PBMCs. These receptors all come from a woman aged 35 to 49 in good health and CMV-seronegative.

The chain joins TRBV29-1 to TRBJ1-4; maybe TRBD1 (5 bases). Germline assignment: CDR1 SQVTM and CDR2 ANQGSEA. The CDR3 totals 13 residues. V gave up 3 bases and J gave up 5 bases, with 10 bases separating them. The CDR3 DNA is TGCAGCGTTGAGACACAGGAAAATGAAAAACTGTTTTTT. As protein: CSVETQENEKLFF.

This clone was seen a few times. The V gene is TRBV11-3, the J gene TRBJ1-1; D is unclear. CDR1 and CDR2 (germline): SGHNT, YENEEA. The germline V and J ends were trimmed by 4 bases and 0 bases, with 6 bases remaining between them. The CDR3 covers 13 residues. CDR3 sequence (DNA): TGTGCCAGCAGCTCGACTTTGAACACTGAAGCTTTCTTT. Amino acids: CASSSTLNTEAFF.

This clone was seen just once. The genes are TRBV6-5 and TRBJ2-1, with 7 bases fitting TRBD2. Germline V gives CDR1 MNHEY, CDR2 SVGAGI. The CDR3 has 13 amino acids. J gave up 4 bases and V 10 bases, and 7 bases lay outside the gene matches. CDR3 bases: TGTGCCACCAAGCCTAGCGGTTACAATGAGCAGTTCTTC. Translating it yields CATKPSGYNEQFF.

The chain links TRBV5-1 to TRBJ2-3, with D uncertain. V was shortened by 0 bases and J by 6 bases, with 11 bases between the two germline ends. This CDR3 has 14 amino acids. Looked up from germline, CDR1 is SGHRS and CDR2 is YFSETQ. This CDR3 is CASSLDSPGDTQYF. Written as DNA, the CDR3 is TGCGCCAGCAGCTTGGATAGCCCTGGGGATACGCAGTATTTT. Filled out from reference TRBV5-1 and TRBJ2-3, the complete variable domain reads KAGVTQTPRYLIKTRGQQVTLSCSPISGHRSVSWYQQTPGQGLQFLFEYFSETQRNKGNFPGRFSGRQFSNSRSEMNVSTLELGDSALYLCASSLDSPGDTQYFGPGTRLTVL.

In regard to this clone: Other DNA sequences in the same sample also yield this CDR3. The CDR3 coding sequence is TGTGCCAGTAGCCTTCTAGCGGGGACGGGCACCGGGGAGCTGTTTTTT. The encoded protein is CASSLLAGTGTGELFF. The chain is built from TRBV19 and TRBJ2-2, with 9 positions matching TRBD2. Trimming at V came to 6 bases and at J to 4 bases, leaving 9 bases not matched to a gene. Germline CDR1 LNHDA, CDR2 SQIVND (reference sequence). The CDR3 sequence is 16 residues long.

The DNA of the CDR3 is TGTGCCAGCAGAATGGTTAGCGGGAGGTCGATCCAGTTCTTC. Translating it yields CASRMVSGRSIQFF. The rearrangement uses TRBV11-3 and TRBJ2-1, with 10 positions matching TRBD2. The CDR3 spans 14 residues. CDR1 is SGHNT and CDR2 is YENEEA in the germline V gene. The V and J ends lost 6 bases and 13 bases, in that order; junction bases with no gene match: 12.